What follows are 26 T cell receptor beta chains derived from one specimen sequenced in a study of beta chain features in type 1 diabetes. Study-level points and caveats: The study found moderately but significantly shorter TCRB CDR3s in all four CD4+ subsets of Type 1 diabetes patients.

The isolated RNA, all of it, was reverse transcribed, so expressed TCRB transcripts were what got sequenced. Assay: immunoSEQ multiplex PCR; the TCRdb copy retains only in-frame clones and omits some. The sample holds under 200,000 clones; approximately 10% are singletons and the top ten take approximately 0.5%. Their antigens are not known. The sequencing sample was made of central memory CD4+ T cells from blood. Receptors were obtained from a man aged 25-40 years with type 1 diabetes.

This clone was detected a few times. The V and J genes are TRBV7-8 and TRBJ2-5, with 7 bases matching TRBD2. The trim removed 1 base at V and 7 bases at J, leaving 3 bases unmatched. CDR1 is SGHVS and CDR2 is FQNEAQ in the germline V gene. The CDR3 is made up of 13 amino acids. In DNA form, the CDR3 reads TGTGCCAGCAGCTTAGTAGGGGAGGGGACCCAGTACTTC. The encoded protein is CASSLVGEGTQYF.

The chain has TRBV6-6 and TRBJ2-3, with TRBD2 identical over 10 bases. Germline CDR1 reads MNHNY; CDR2 reads SVGAGI (reference sequence). J gave up 3 bases and V 10 bases, and 7 bases lay outside the gene matches. There are 14 residues in the CDR3. CDR3 amino acids: CATKREGQTDTQYF. CDR3 coding DNA: TGTGCCACCAAGCGGGAGGGCCAGACAGATACGCAGTATTTT.

The genes are TRBV9 and TRBJ2-5; perhaps TRBD2 as D (5 bases). Looked up from germline, CDR1 is SGDLS and CDR2 is YYNGEE. This CDR3 has 14 amino acids. Trimming left V 4 bases short and J 4 bases short, with 14 bases between. This chain's CDR3 is CASSSSGSAETQYF. The DNA of the CDR3 is TGTGCCAGCAGCTCGTCGGGTAGCGCAGAGACCCAGTACTTC. Based on the CDR3 plus reference TRBV9 and TRBJ2-5, the full variable domain is DSGVTQTPKHLITATGQRVTLRCSPRSGDLSVYWYQQSLDQGLQFLIQYYNGEERAKGNILERFSAQQFPDLHSELNLSSLELGDSALYFCASSSSGSAETQYFGPGTRLLVL.

V usage is TRBV5-1 and J usage is TRBJ2-1; D is ambiguous. The V and J ends lost 4 bases and 5 bases respectively, with 10 bases between them. The CDR3 covers 13 residues. Germline V CDR1 and CDR2: SGHRS, YFSETQ. The CDR3 sequence is CASSPDKNNEQFF. In DNA, the CDR3 is TGCGCCAGCAGCCCAGACAAAAACAATGAGCAGTTCTTC.

V is TRBV5-1 and J is TRBJ2-1, with 10 bases aligning to TRBD2. From germline, CDR1 is SGHRS and CDR2 YFSETQ. V gave up 5 bases and J gave up 8 bases; unmatched junction bases: 4. The CDR3 extends over 13 amino acids. The CDR3 reads CASRFGTSDEQFF. In DNA form, the CDR3 reads TGCGCCAGCAGATTCGGGACTAGCGATGAGCAGTTCTTC.

The sample holds a few counts of this clone. V gene TRBV7-9 combines with J gene TRBJ2-1, with no clear D. The CDR3 spans 15 residues. V shed 8 bases and J shed 3 bases, with 17 bases lying between them. Germline V CDR1 and CDR2: SEHNR, FQNEAQ (reference sequence). CDR3 in DNA: TGTGCCAGCTCTAAAACTTCATCGGTCTACAATGAGCAGTTCTTC. As protein: CASSKTSSVYNEQFF.

The sample holds a few counts of this clone. The chain combines TRBV28 with TRBJ2-3, with 8 positions matching TRBD1. J gave up 5 bases and V 6 bases, and 10 bases lay outside the gene matches. Germline V CDR1 and CDR2: MDHEN, SYDVKM. This CDR3 is built from 15 residues. CDR3: CASSLRTGHKDTQYF. The CDR3 DNA reads TGTGCCAGCAGCCTCCGGACAGGGCATAAAGATACGCAGTATTTT.

CDR3 DNA sequence: TGTGCCATCACCCCGGGACTTTCCAGTCAAACGCAGTATTTT. This sequence encodes CAITPGLSSQTQYF. This chain links TRBV10-3 with TRBJ2-3; maybe TRBD2 (6 bases). Trimming left V 7 bases short and J 9 bases short, with 20 bases between. The CDR3 is made up of 14 amino acids. Germline lookup yields CDR1 ENHRY and CDR2 SYGVKD.

This clone was seen a few times. The chain has TRBV5-1 and TRBJ2-3; TRBD2 matches at 10 bases. The CDR3 has 16 residues. Trimming at V came to 1 base and at J to 5 bases, leaving 7 bases not matched to a gene. From germline, CDR1 is SGHRS and CDR2 YFSETQ. The CDR3, as DNA: TGCGCCAGCAGCTTGAGCGGGAGGGCCTTAGGAGATACGCAGTATTTT. The encoded protein is CASSLSGRALGDTQYF.

Only a few counts were recorded for this clone. The chain links TRBV7-9 to TRBJ2-7; possibly TRBD1 for D (5 bases). The V end lost 4 bases, the J end lost 6 bases, and 13 bases lay between the germline ends. CDR3 length equals 13 residues. Per germline, CDR1 SEHNR and CDR2 FQNEAQ (reference sequence). CDR3 region: CASSSTQGSEQYF. The CDR3, as DNA: TGTGCCAGCAGCTCAACCCAGGGTAGCGAGCAGTACTTC.

This sequence joins TRBV6-5 and TRBJ1-1; possible D gene TRBD1, 6 bases. Trimming left V 6 bases short and J 8 bases short, with 19 bases between. The CDR3 length is 14 residues. CDR1 is MNHEY, CDR2 SVGAGI, per germline. CDR3 coding DNA: TGTGCCAGCAGGCCCACAGGGTACGCCCTAGAAGCTTTCTTT. Protein product: CASRPTGYALEAFF.

This clone occurred a few times. This chain uses TRBV7-2 with TRBJ1-2; perhaps TRBD1 as D (5 bases). The CDR3 has 14 residues. Per the germline V gene, CDR1 is SGHTA and CDR2 is FQGNSA. V lost 1 base and J 9 bases, leaving 15 bases between the germline ends. The CDR3 is CASSLGGLRVRYTF. In DNA form, the CDR3 reads TGTGCCAGCAGCTTAGGGGGTCTCAGGGTTCGCTACACCTTC. The full variable domain, its missing parts supplied by reference TRBV7-2 and TRBJ1-2, is GAGVSQSPSNKVTEKGKDVELRCDPISGHTALYWYRQSLGQGLEFLIYFQGNSAPDKSGLPSDRFSAERTGGSVSTLTIQRTQQEDSAVYLCASSLGGLRVRYTFGSGTRLTVV.

This clone was observed a handful of times. The chain has TRBV30 and TRBJ2-7, with D perhaps matching TRBD2 (5 bases). In germline, CDR1 is GTSNPN, CDR2 SVGIG (reference sequence). The CDR3 is 13 residues long. The ends were cut back, 1 base at V and 3 bases at J, with 10 bases in the middle. This CDR3 is CAWSGLSGYEQYF. The CDR3 region has the DNA TGTGCCTGGAGTGGACTCAGCGGCTACGAGCAGTACTTC.

The sample holds a few counts of this clone. This same CDR3 is encoded by further DNA sequences in the sample. The chain recombines TRBV25-1 with TRBJ2-7; possibly TRBD2 for D (6 bases). CDR1 and CDR2 (germline): MGHDK, SYGVNS. CDR3 length: 11 amino acids. V was cut by 8 bases and J by 3 bases, with 8 bases left in between. The CDR3 loop is CASRGSYEQYF. CDR3 in DNA: TGTGCCAGCCGGGGGAGCTACGAGCAGTACTTC.

This clone was observed a few times. The chain recombines TRBV2 with TRBJ2-5, with TRBD2 as a possible D gene (5 bases). From germline, CDR1 is SNHLY and CDR2 FYNNEI. Trimming removed 8 bases from V and 5 bases from J, with 6 bases in between. The CDR3 spans 10 residues. CDR3 sequence reads: CASGEETQYF. CDR3 sequence (DNA): TGTGCCAGCGGGGAGGAGACCCAGTACTTC.

Notes on this clone: The sample holds other DNA sequences that translate to the same CDR3. The rearrangement joins TRBV7-2 to TRBJ2-3; TRBD2 aligns across 9 bases. Trimming took 1 base from V and 1 from J; bases not matched to a gene: 0. Germline V CDR1 and CDR2: SGHTA, FQGNSA. This CDR3 comprises 15 residues. CDR3 DNA: TGTGCCAGCAGCTTAGGACTAGCGGGCACAGATACGCAGTATTTT. Its protein is CASSLGLAGTDTQYF.

This rearrangement joins TRBV4-2 to TRBJ1-4; no definite D call. This CDR3 has 12 amino acids. Germline V gives CDR1 LGHNA, CDR2 YNFKEQ. Trimming left V 5 bases short and J 2 bases short, with 3 bases between. CDR3 residues: CASSSTNEKLFF. In DNA, the CDR3 is TGTGCCAGCAGCAGCACTAATGAAAAACTGTTTTTT.

This clone has more than one count but fewer than ten. This sequence joins TRBV19 and TRBJ1-5; no firm D call. Germline-derived CDR1 and CDR2 are LNHDA and SQIVND (reference sequence). V lost 3 bases and J lost 5, with 8 bases in between. The CDR3 totals 13 residues. The CDR3: CASSMGQDQPQHF. CDR3 DNA sequence: TGTGCCAGTAGTATGGGCCAAGATCAGCCCCAGCATTTT.

This clone was counted ten times or more. The chain joins TRBV15 to TRBJ2-1; the D is unclear. The V end was cut by 1 base, the J end by 8 bases, with 9 bases between. Germline assignment: CDR1 LNHNV and CDR2 YYDKDF (reference sequence). The CDR3 loop spans 13 amino acids. CDR3 sequence reads: CATSRVEMDEQFF. DNA for the CDR3: TGTGCCACCAGCAGAGTCGAGATGGATGAGCAGTTCTTC.

This clone was detected only a few times. The chain uses TRBV6-5 and TRBJ2-1, with 16 nucleotides matching TRBD2. Germline CDR1 and CDR2: MNHEY and SVGAGI. The CDR3 covers 15 residues. After removal of 7 bases from V and 9 bases from J, the junction contained 6 bases not matched to a gene. CDR3 sequence: CASTWGTSGRGEQFF. The CDR3, as DNA: TGTGCCAGCACCTGGGGGACTAGCGGGAGGGGTGAGCAGTTCTTC.

The chain is built from TRBV5-1 and TRBJ1-1; 7 bases fit TRBD1. The V gene's germline CDR1 is SGHRS and CDR2 YFSETQ. The CDR3 length is 14 residues. V gave up 2 bases and J gave up 6 bases; unmatched junction bases: 7. The CDR3 region is CASSFGQALAEAFF. The DNA of the CDR3 is TGCGCCAGCAGCTTTGGACAGGCTCTCGCTGAAGCTTTCTTT.

This clone has more than one count but fewer than ten. The V call is TRBV30, the J call TRBJ2-7, with a possible D match to TRBD1 (5 bases). Between the trimmed V and J ends, which lost 3 bases and 2 bases, there was a span of 8 bases. CDR1 and CDR2 from the germline V gene are GTSNPN and SVGIG (reference sequence). The CDR3 runs to 12 residues. CDR3 residues: CAWSLGPYEQYF. CDR3 nucleotide sequence: TGTGCCTGGAGCTTGGGGCCCTACGAGCAGTACTTC.

The rearrangement links TRBV6-1 to TRBJ2-1, with a weak D call TRBD2 (6 bases). The CDR3 covers 12 residues. Trimming pared 2 bases from V and 11 bases from J, leaving 10 bases between. Germline V gene lookup returns CDR1 MNHNS and CDR2 SASEGT. The CDR3 DNA is TGTGCCAGCAGTGAATTGGGAGGAAAGCAGTTCTTC. Translation gives CASSELGGKQFF.

This clone was observed a few times. This sequence joins TRBV5-1 and TRBJ2-2; 8 bases align to TRBD2. V shed 2 bases, J shed 4 bases, and the junction held 7 bases outside the gene matches. Germline CDR1 reads SGHRS; CDR2 reads YFSETQ. This CDR3 comprises 16 residues. For the CDR3, the DNA is TGCGCCAGCAGCTTAAGGGCGACTAGCGTCACCGGGGAGCTGTTTTTT. This codes for CASSLRATSVTGELFF.

The V gene is TRBV20-1, the J gene TRBJ1-2; D is possibly TRBD1 (5 bases). V was clipped by 5 bases and J by 4 bases, with 8 bases between them. CDR1 DFQATT and CDR2 SNEGSKA come from the germline V gene (reference sequence). This CDR3 spans 11 amino acids. Here the CDR3 DNA reads TGCAGTGCTGGCGGGACCTATGGCTACACCTTC. Amino acid sequence: CSAGGTYGYTF.

This clone appeared a few times. The CDR3 is CASSQDTLATYEQYF. The DNA of the CDR3 is TGTGCCAGCAGCCAAGACACTCTAGCGACCTACGAGCAGTACTTC. V gene TRBV14 combines with J gene TRBJ2-7; possibly TRBD2 for D (6 bases). The V end lost 0 bases, the J end lost 2 bases, and 11 bases lay between the germline ends. Germline V CDR1 and CDR2: SGHDN, FVKESK. CDR3 length equals 15 residues.